The sequence of this TCR beta chain was determined in a study of cytomegalovirus exposure and HLA in healthy donors. Points on this clone: Its antigen is unidentified. At one boundary the junction diverges from the germline segment, which might be a read error.

The PCR contained 60 Vbeta and 13 Jbeta primers. Using immunoSEQ multiplex PCR, the repertoire was profiled, and TCRdb retains in-frame clones only, with some absent. Here the sample spans about 90,000 clones, about four fifths being singletons. CDR1 is SGHVS, CDR2 FQNEAQ, per germline. This CDR3 has 14 residues. Findings and limits, study-wide: Researchers counted around 150 TCR beta chains as cytomegalovirus-associated.

The sequencing sample was made of PBMCs. The chain employs TRBV7-8 and TRBJ2-3; TRBD2 is a possible D gene (5 bases). The source is a young man in good health and CMV-seronegative. This CDR3 reads CASRLATSTDTQYF. The CDR3 coding sequence is TGTGCCAGCAGATTAGCGACTAGCACAGATACGCAGTATTTT.